The clone carrying this T cell receptor beta chain came up many times. The target antigen is unknown. There are 13 residues in the CDR3. Germline CDR1 is LNHDA and CDR2 is SQIVND (reference sequence). The V gene lost 3 bases and the J gene lost 7 bases, with 10 bases spanning the gap. With iRepertoire HTBI primers and Arm-PCR of CDR3 regions, TCR beta libraries were built. From the multiplex PCR reads, TCRdb called clonotypes with MiXCR, one entry per CDR3 protein. This sample carries under 300,000 distinct CDR3 sequences, about 19% of them seen once, and the ten largest clones take approximately 15%. Noted time point: newly diagnosed GD, antithyroid drugs for less than 3 months. With RNA extracted from PBMCs as input, the TCR library was made. This sample is drawn from a study of regulatory T cells in long-lasting Graves disease. Study-level points and caveats: Because few samples were included, accuracy may have been lower.

Here the sequenced sample was peripheral blood mononuclear cells (PBMCs), taken at new diagnosis, from a patient treated with antithyroid drugs. The V gene is TRBV19, the J gene TRBJ1-5; D possibly corresponds to TRBD1 (5 bases). The receptor comes from a female donor with Graves disease. For the CDR3, the DNA is TGTGCCAGTAGTATGGGGCTTAACCAGCCCCAGCATTTT. The encoded protein is CASSMGLNQPQHF.